These T cell receptor beta chains were read from a single sample in a study of shared clonotypes between healthy human individuals. Sequenced by immunoSEQ multiplex PCR; TCRdb stores in-frame clones only, minus some. The table includes 780,000 or so clones, roughly two thirds detected once. Sequenced input: memory CD4+ T cells sorted from blood. Receptor source: a woman aged 25 to 39 in good health. Both conserved end residues are part of each CDR3. The order of the fields is J gene, clone size, V gene, D gene, CDR3 DNA, CDR3 protein. The D gene is left open where the match is weak. Clone size, where shown, is once, few, many, or a class for clones that have expanded.

j_gene: TRBJ1-2; abundance: .; v_gene: TRBV4-1; d_gene: TRBD1; CDR3nt: TGCGCCAGCAGCCAAGAATTATCGGGACAGGGGTTCTTCACCTTC; CDR3aa: CASSQELSGQGFFTF
j_gene: TRBJ2-5; abundance: once; v_gene: TRBV1; d_gene: .; CDR3nt: TGCACCTGGGGACTAGCGTTCGAGACCCAGTACTTC; CDR3aa: CTWGLAFETQYF
j_gene: TRBJ2-1; abundance: .; v_gene: TRBV7-6; d_gene: .; CDR3nt: TGTGCCAGCAGCTTTCAGGTCGCTGAGCAGTTCTTC; CDR3aa: CASSFQVAEQFF
j_gene: TRBJ1-5; abundance: few; v_gene: TRBV6-1; d_gene: .; CDR3nt: TGTGCCAGCAGGAGGGCAGGGGTAAGCAATCAGCCCCAGCATTTT; CDR3aa: CASRRAGVSNQPQHF
j_gene: TRBJ2-3; abundance: .; v_gene: TRBV27; d_gene: .; CDR3nt: TGTGCCAGCAGTTCCTTCAGGGGGAGGGGCACAGATACGCAGTATTTT; CDR3aa: CASSSFRGRGTDTQYF
j_gene: TRBJ2-1; abundance: .; v_gene: TRBV2; d_gene: .; CDR3nt: TGTGCCAGCAGTCCGGCCCGGGGGATTAGTGACCATGAGCAGTTCTTC; CDR3aa: CASSPARGISDHEQFF
j_gene: TRBJ2-2; abundance: .; v_gene: TRBV11-2; d_gene: TRBD2; CDR3nt: TGTGCCAGCAGCTTAGGTTCAGCGGGAGCTACCGGGGAGCTGTTTTTT; CDR3aa: CASSLGSAGATGELFF
j_gene: TRBJ1-1; abundance: .; v_gene: TRBV5-4; d_gene: .; CDR3nt: TGTGCCAGCAGCTTGGCGTCAGGATCGAACACTGAAGCTTTCTTT; CDR3aa: CASSLASGSNTEAFF
j_gene: TRBJ1-2; abundance: few; v_gene: TRBV28; d_gene: TRBD1; CDR3nt: TGTGCCAGCAGCCGGGACAGGGCTTATGGCTACACCTTC; CDR3aa: CASSRDRAYGYTF
j_gene: TRBJ2-7; abundance: .; v_gene: TRBV27; d_gene: TRBD2; CDR3nt: TGTGCCAGCAGTCCGCCAATGAGTAGCGGGAGACACTACGAGCAGTACTTC; CDR3aa: CASSPPMSSGRHYEQYF
j_gene: TRBJ2-4; abundance: .; v_gene: TRBV25-1; d_gene: .; CDR3nt: TGTGCCACCGACCTTACATTACAGGTTCAGTACTTC; CDR3aa: CATDLTLQVQYF
j_gene: TRBJ2-5; abundance: .; v_gene: TRBV29-1; d_gene: TRBD1; CDR3nt: TGCAGCGCGCGACAGGGGGCAGGGGAGACCCAGTACTTC; CDR3aa: CSARQGAGETQYF
j_gene: TRBJ2-7; abundance: .; v_gene: TRBV28; d_gene: TRBD2; CDR3nt: TGTGCCAGCAGTTTATATGGCGGGAGTAGGGAGCAGTACTTC; CDR3aa: CASSLYGGSREQYF
j_gene: TRBJ2-3; abundance: once; v_gene: TRBV5-1; d_gene: .; CDR3nt: TGCGCCAGCAGCCCCCGGGACTCCCAGCCAGATACGCAGTATTTT; CDR3aa: CASSPRDSQPDTQYF
j_gene: TRBJ2-1; abundance: few; v_gene: TRBV6-4; d_gene: TRBD2; CDR3nt: TGTGCCAGCAGTGCCTGCCCAGGGACTAGCCCGGCCAGCGAGCAGTTCTTC; CDR3aa: CASSACPGTSPASEQFF
j_gene: TRBJ1-4; abundance: .; v_gene: TRBV10-3; d_gene: TRBD1; CDR3nt: TGTGCCATCAGTGAGTCGACAGGGCGGAGAGAAAAACTGTTTTTT; CDR3aa: CAISESTGRREKLFF
j_gene: TRBJ1-2; abundance: .; v_gene: TRBV2; d_gene: .; CDR3nt: TGTGCCAGCAGTGAGGCAAGGACAGAGGGTGGCTACACCTTC; CDR3aa: CASSEARTEGGYTF
j_gene: TRBJ2-7; abundance: many; v_gene: TRBV5-1; d_gene: TRBD2; CDR3nt: TGCGCCAGCAGCTTCGGTGCGGGAGGACATACCTACGAGCAGTACTTC; CDR3aa: CASSFGAGGHTYEQYF
j_gene: TRBJ2-7; abundance: once; v_gene: TRBV10-3; d_gene: .; CDR3nt: TGTGCCATCAAAGGGAGGAGCTCCTACGAGCAGTACTTC; CDR3aa: CAIKGRSSYEQYF
j_gene: TRBJ1-1; abundance: .; v_gene: TRBV19; d_gene: TRBD1; CDR3nt: TGTGCCAGTAACCCGACAGGGAAGAACACTGAAGCTTTCTTT; CDR3aa: CASNPTGKNTEAFF
j_gene: TRBJ2-5; abundance: few; v_gene: TRBV11-2; d_gene: .; CDR3nt: TGTGCCAGCAGAAGACTCATGCAAGAGACCCAGTACTTC; CDR3aa: CASRRLMQETQYF
j_gene: TRBJ1-1; abundance: .; v_gene: TRBV6-1; d_gene: TRBD1; CDR3nt: TGTGCCAGCGGACGACAGGGCGAAACTGAAGCTTTCTTT; CDR3aa: CASGRQGETEAFF
j_gene: TRBJ1-1; abundance: .; v_gene: TRBV7-9; d_gene: TRBD1; CDR3nt: TGTGCCAGCAATGAACAGGGGTACACTGAAGCTTTCTTT; CDR3aa: CASNEQGYTEAFF
j_gene: TRBJ2-1; abundance: .; v_gene: TRBV14; d_gene: .; CDR3nt: TGTGCCAGCCGCCCCCCGCAGCGCCACAATGAGCAGTTCTTC; CDR3aa: CASRPPQRHNEQFF
j_gene: TRBJ2-3; abundance: .; v_gene: TRBV5-1; d_gene: TRBD2; CDR3nt: TGCGCCAGCAGCTTGGTCGAGGTTCTAGCGGGCAGGGGAGATACGCAGTATTTT; CDR3aa: CASSLVEVLAGRGDTQYF
j_gene: TRBJ2-7; abundance: .; v_gene: TRBV30; d_gene: TRBD2; CDR3nt: TGTGCCTGGAGTGTGAGCGGGAGAGGGAGGGAGCAGTACTTC; CDR3aa: CAWSVSGRGREQYF
j_gene: TRBJ2-7; abundance: .; v_gene: TRBV2; d_gene: .; CDR3nt: TGTGCCAGCACCCAAGGAGAGGTTTACGAGCAGTACTTC; CDR3aa: CASTQGEVYEQYF
j_gene: TRBJ2-7; abundance: .; v_gene: TRBV25-1; d_gene: TRBD2; CDR3nt: TGTGCCAGCAGTGAATCCCGGCTAGCGGGATTAGAGCAGTACTTC; CDR3aa: CASSESRLAGLEQYF
j_gene: TRBJ1-5; abundance: .; v_gene: TRBV18; d_gene: .; CDR3nt: TGTGCCAGCTCACCAGGTCAGCATCAGCCCCAGCATTTT; CDR3aa: CASSPGQHQPQHF
j_gene: TRBJ1-3; abundance: .; v_gene: TRBV19; d_gene: .; CDR3nt: TGTGCCAGTAATATCAACAGTGACTCTGGAAACACCATATATTTT; CDR3aa: CASNINSDSGNTIYF
j_gene: TRBJ1-1; abundance: .; v_gene: TRBV28; d_gene: .; CDR3nt: TGTGCCAGCAGAACACCGCGGGGGGGGAACACTGAAGCTTTCTTT; CDR3aa: CASRTPRGGNTEAFF
j_gene: TRBJ1-1; abundance: .; v_gene: TRBV28; d_gene: .; CDR3nt: TGTGCCAGCAGTCGCGTTGACAGTCACACTGAAGCTTTCTTT; CDR3aa: CASSRVDSHTEAFF
j_gene: TRBJ1-3; abundance: .; v_gene: TRBV5-1; d_gene: .; CDR3nt: TGCGCCAGCAGACCTACGACAGACTTCTCTGGAAACACCATATATTTT; CDR3aa: CASRPTTDFSGNTIYF
j_gene: TRBJ2-3; abundance: .; v_gene: TRBV11-2; d_gene: TRBD2; CDR3nt: TGTGCCAGCAGCTGGGCCGGGACTAGCGGCACAGATACGCAGTATTTT; CDR3aa: CASSWAGTSGTDTQYF
j_gene: TRBJ2-1; abundance: .; v_gene: TRBV12-5; d_gene: .; CDR3nt: TGTGCTAGTGGTTTGGTACTCCAGGGGGGTATTCGTGAGCAGTTCTTC; CDR3aa: CASGLVLQGGIREQFF
j_gene: TRBJ2-5; abundance: .; v_gene: TRBV19; d_gene: TRBD1; CDR3nt: TGTGCCAGTAGTAGCCACGGGACAGCGATACTAGAGACCCAGTACTTC; CDR3aa: CASSSHGTAILETQYF
j_gene: TRBJ1-3; abundance: few; v_gene: TRBV28; d_gene: TRBD1; CDR3nt: TGTGCCAGCAGTTTACGCGGGGCGTTTGGGGACAGGGTGTTTAGTGTTTCTGGAAACACCATATATTTT; CDR3aa: CASSLRGAFGDRVFSVSGNTIYF
j_gene: TRBJ2-7; abundance: few; v_gene: TRBV5-5; d_gene: TRBD1; CDR3nt: TGTGCCAGCAGCTTGTGGGACAGTACCTACGAGCAGTACTTC; CDR3aa: CASSLWDSTYEQYF
j_gene: TRBJ1-2; abundance: .; v_gene: TRBV5-4; d_gene: .; CDR3nt: TGTGCCAGCAGTTCGGACAACTATGGCTACACCTTC; CDR3aa: CASSSDNYGYTF
j_gene: TRBJ2-7; abundance: .; v_gene: TRBV27; d_gene: TRBD1; CDR3nt: TGTGCCAGCAGCCTAAAGACAGGGAGCTCCTACGAGCAGTACTTC; CDR3aa: CASSLKTGSSYEQYF
j_gene: TRBJ2-1; abundance: .; v_gene: TRBV5-1; d_gene: TRBD2; CDR3nt: TGCGCCAGCAGCTTGGATGGACTAGCGGGAGTCAATGAGCAGTTCTTC; CDR3aa: CASSLDGLAGVNEQFF
j_gene: TRBJ2-3; abundance: .; v_gene: TRBV2; d_gene: .; CDR3nt: TGTGCCAGCTCGAGGGACCCGGATACGCAGTATTTT; CDR3aa: CASSRDPDTQYF
j_gene: TRBJ2-7; abundance: .; v_gene: TRBV11-2; d_gene: TRBD1; CDR3nt: TGTGCCAGCAGCTTAGGGGGGACAGGGGGAAACTACGAGCAGTACTTC; CDR3aa: CASSLGGTGGNYEQYF
j_gene: TRBJ2-7; abundance: few; v_gene: TRBV5-1; d_gene: TRBD2; CDR3nt: TGCGCCAGCAGCTCCGGGACTAGCGGAATGGTGCCCCGCTTC; CDR3aa: CASSSGTSGMVPRF
j_gene: TRBJ2-1; abundance: few; v_gene: TRBV19; d_gene: TRBD2; CDR3nt: TGTGCCAGTAGCGATATAGCGGGAGGGCCCTACAATGAGCAGTTCTTC; CDR3aa: CASSDIAGGPYNEQFF
j_gene: TRBJ1-1; abundance: .; v_gene: TRBV19; d_gene: .; CDR3nt: TGTGCCAGTATGAGTAATCGGAACACTGAAGCTTTCTTT; CDR3aa: CASMSNRNTEAFF
j_gene: TRBJ1-1; abundance: many; v_gene: TRBV5-4; d_gene: .; CDR3nt: TGTGCCAGCAGCTTAGGTAAGCCGAGCACTGAAGCTTTCTTT; CDR3aa: CASSLGKPSTEAFF
j_gene: TRBJ2-2; abundance: .; v_gene: TRBV28; d_gene: TRBD2; CDR3nt: TGTGCCAGCAGCTCTAGCGGGAGGGGCGGGGAGCTGTTTTTT; CDR3aa: CASSSSGRGGELFF
j_gene: TRBJ1-2; abundance: .; v_gene: TRBV2; d_gene: TRBD1; CDR3nt: TGTGCCAGCAGCTTACTTGCCGGGACAGGGGGCGAGAGCTATGGCTACACCTTC; CDR3aa: CASSLLAGTGGESYGYTF
j_gene: TRBJ1-1; abundance: .; v_gene: TRBV30; d_gene: .; CDR3nt: TGTGCCTGGACTAAGAACACTGAAGCTTTCTTT; CDR3aa: CAWTKNTEAFF
j_gene: TRBJ2-4; abundance: .; v_gene: TRBV11-2; d_gene: TRBD1; CDR3nt: TGTGCCAGCAGCCGCGACAGGGGTAGCTTAATTCAGTACTTC; CDR3aa: CASSRDRGSLIQYF
j_gene: TRBJ1-5; abundance: .; v_gene: TRBV2; d_gene: .; CDR3nt: TGTGCCAGCAGTCTCAGAGAGGGCAATCAGCCCCAGCATTTT; CDR3aa: CASSLREGNQPQHF
j_gene: TRBJ1-2; abundance: few; v_gene: TRBV18; d_gene: TRBD1; CDR3nt: TGTGCCAGCGATAATTTACAGGGGGCCATCACCTTC; CDR3aa: CASDNLQGAITF
j_gene: TRBJ2-1; abundance: .; v_gene: TRBV30; d_gene: .; CDR3nt: TGTGCCTGGACCAACAGATACAATGAGCAGTTCTTC; CDR3aa: CAWTNRYNEQFF
j_gene: TRBJ2-2; abundance: .; v_gene: TRBV10-3; d_gene: .; CDR3nt: TGTGCCATCAGGGGGAGTCGTAACACCGGGGAGCTGTTTTTT; CDR3aa: CAIRGSRNTGELFF
j_gene: TRBJ2-5; abundance: many; v_gene: TRBV5-4; d_gene: .; CDR3nt: TGTGCCAGCAGCCCTGGACTGGAAGGGGGAGTAGAGACCCAGTACTTC; CDR3aa: CASSPGLEGGVETQYF
j_gene: TRBJ2-5; abundance: .; v_gene: TRBV6-6; d_gene: .; CDR3nt: TGTGCCAGCAGTTACTCTGGACAGAGGATAGAGACCCAGTACTTC; CDR3aa: CASSYSGQRIETQYF